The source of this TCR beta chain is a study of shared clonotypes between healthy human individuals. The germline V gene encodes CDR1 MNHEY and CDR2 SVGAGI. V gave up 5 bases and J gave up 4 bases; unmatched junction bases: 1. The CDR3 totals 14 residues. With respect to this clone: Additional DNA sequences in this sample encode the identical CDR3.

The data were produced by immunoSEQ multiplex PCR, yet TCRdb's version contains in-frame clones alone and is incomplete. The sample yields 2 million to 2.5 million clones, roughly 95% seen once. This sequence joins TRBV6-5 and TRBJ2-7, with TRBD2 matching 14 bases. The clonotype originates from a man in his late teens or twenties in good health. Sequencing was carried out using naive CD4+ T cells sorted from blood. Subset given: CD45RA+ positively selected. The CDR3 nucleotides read TGTGCCAGCAGTGGGACTAGCGGGAGTTACGAGCAGTACTTC. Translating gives CASSGTSGSYEQYF.